This T cell receptor beta chain was identified in a study of regulatory T cells in long-lasting Graves disease. J was trimmed by 7 bases and V by 4 bases; bases with no gene match: 9. The CDR3 has 16 amino acids. In germline, CDR1 is SGHAT, CDR2 FQNNGV. Time point meaning: newly diagnosed GD, antithyroid drugs for less than 3 months. PBMC RNA served as the TCR library source. Study observations and caveats: TRBV28, TRBJ1-2 and TRBJ2-5 were segments that persistent disease favored. Those with persistent Graves' had less TCR diversity than newly diagnosed patients.

The authors built TCR beta libraries using iRepertoire HTBI primers and Arm-PCR of CDR3 regions. From the multiplex PCR reads, TCRdb called clonotypes with MiXCR, one entry per CDR3 protein. The sample has about 400,000 distinct CDR3 sequences; around 15% are singletons. This clonotype appeared many times. As yet, its antigen is unknown. In addition, the sample was reused for a study of T cells in Graves' hyperthyroidism and ophthalmopathy. This second study notes: Newly diagnosed hyperthyroidism patients aged 18 to 65 years had disease lasting under 2 months. TCR CDR3 underwent first-round RT-PCR with the HTBI primer set.

This specimen was peripheral blood mononuclear cells (PBMCs), taken at new diagnosis, from a patient treated with antithyroid drugs. This clonotype was sampled from a woman aged 18-35 years with Graves disease. The chain couples TRBV11-2 to TRBJ1-6; 8 nucleotides align to TRBD1. CDR3 DNA: TGTGCCAGCAGCTCGCCCTGGACAGGGAAGAATTCACCCCTCCACTTT. Protein product: CASSSPWTGKNSPLHF.